This T cell receptor (beta chain) was captured in a study of blood T cell repertoires in COVID-19. Study summary: Donors in the United States, Italy and Spain gave samples during acute or convalescent COVID-19. Sample material is recorded as cDNA or gDNA derived from T cells, B-cell-depleted T cells, or PBMCs.

Authors' methods: Estimated nucleated cell counts came from reference gene primer amplification. Libraries were prepared by immunoSEQ multiplex PCR; TCRdb keeps only in-frame clonotypes and omits some of them. V and J calls and clone size follow that table, whereas D and trimming were derived from the DNA. The table shows around 68,000 clones, with around 90% occurring only once. CDR1 is SGHRS, CDR2 YFSETQ, per germline. The CDR3 totals 18 residues. With 3 bases clipped from V and 2 bases from J, the junction kept 9 bases outside the gene matches. The clonotype comes from a human donor in a cohort sampled during active COVID-19. The sample consisted of peripheral blood. The genes are TRBV5-1 and TRBJ2-2; TRBD2 agrees at 11 bases. Here the CDR3 reads CASSSKLAGGTNTGELFF. The CDR3 region has the DNA TGCGCCAGCAGCTCAAAGCTAGCGGGGGGCACAAACACCGGGGAGCTGTTTTTT.